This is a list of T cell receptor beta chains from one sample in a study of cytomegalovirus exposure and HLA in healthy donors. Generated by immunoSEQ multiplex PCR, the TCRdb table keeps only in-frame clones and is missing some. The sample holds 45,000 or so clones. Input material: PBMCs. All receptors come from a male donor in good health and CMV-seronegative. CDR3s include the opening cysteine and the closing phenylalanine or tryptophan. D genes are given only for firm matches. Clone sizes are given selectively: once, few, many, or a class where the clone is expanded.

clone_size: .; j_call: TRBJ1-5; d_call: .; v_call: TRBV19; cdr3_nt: TGTGCCAGCGTAAGGGACGGGGGAAATCAGCCCCAGCATTTT; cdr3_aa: CASVRDGGNQPQHF
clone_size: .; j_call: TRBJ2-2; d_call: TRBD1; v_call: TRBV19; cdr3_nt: TGTGCCAGTGGAGGAGGGCTTGGACAGGGAGACGGTACCGGGGAGCTGTTTTTT; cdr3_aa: CASGGGLGQGDGTGELFF
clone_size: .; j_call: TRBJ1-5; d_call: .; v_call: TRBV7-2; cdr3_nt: TGTGCCAGCAGCTTTCAGCAGGGAGGTCAGCCCCAGCATTTT; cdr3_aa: CASSFQQGGQPQHF
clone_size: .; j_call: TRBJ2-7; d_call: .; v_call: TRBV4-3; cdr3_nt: TGCGCCAGCAGCCAAGAGTGGGAGACCTTGGGGTCCTACGAGCAGTACTTC; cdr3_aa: CASSQEWETLGSYEQYF
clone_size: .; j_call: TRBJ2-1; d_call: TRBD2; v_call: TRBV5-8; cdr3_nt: TGTGCCAGCACCAACGTAGCGGGGGGCTCGAATGAGCAGTTCTTC; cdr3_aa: CASTNVAGGSNEQFF
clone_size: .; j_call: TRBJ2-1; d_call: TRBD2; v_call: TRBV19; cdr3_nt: TGTGCCAGTAGTATAGGGCAGGGGACTAGCGGGATTAAGTTCTTC; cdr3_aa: CASSIGQGTSGIKFF
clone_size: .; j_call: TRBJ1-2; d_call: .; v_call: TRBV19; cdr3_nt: TGTGCCAGTAGTCTAAAAGACAGGAACTATTTTGGCTACACCTTC; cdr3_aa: CASSLKDRNYFGYTF
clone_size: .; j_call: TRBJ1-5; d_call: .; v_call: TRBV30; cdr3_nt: TGTGCCTGGAGTGTAGGACAGCCAGGCGAGCCCCAGCATTTT; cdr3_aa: CAWSVGQPGEPQHF
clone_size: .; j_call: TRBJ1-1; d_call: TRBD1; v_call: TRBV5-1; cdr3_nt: TGCGCCAGCAGCCGGACAGGCTCCGGGACTGAAGCTTTCTTT; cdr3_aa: CASSRTGSGTEAFF
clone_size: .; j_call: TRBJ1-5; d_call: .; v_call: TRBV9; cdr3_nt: TGTGCCAGCAGCGTAGCCGGAGGACAGCCCCAGCATTTT; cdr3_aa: CASSVAGGQPQHF
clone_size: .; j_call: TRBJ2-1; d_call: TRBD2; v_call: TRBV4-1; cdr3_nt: TGCGCCAGCAGCCACTTCCAGGGGGGACTAGCCAATGAGCAGTTCTTC; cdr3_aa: CASSHFQGGLANEQFF
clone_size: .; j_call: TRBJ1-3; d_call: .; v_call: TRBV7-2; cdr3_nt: TGTGCCAGCAGTCCGCAGTGGGCCTCTGGAAACACCATATATTTT; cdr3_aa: CASSPQWASGNTIYF
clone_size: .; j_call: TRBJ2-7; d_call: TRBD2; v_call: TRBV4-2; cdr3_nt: TGTGCCAGCAGCCTCCTAGCGGGAGAAGAGCAGTACTTC; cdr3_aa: CASSLLAGEEQYF
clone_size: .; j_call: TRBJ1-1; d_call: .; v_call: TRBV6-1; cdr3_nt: TGTGCCAGCAGTCCCTTACAGGGTGGGAACACTGAAGCTTTCTTT; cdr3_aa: CASSPLQGGNTEAFF
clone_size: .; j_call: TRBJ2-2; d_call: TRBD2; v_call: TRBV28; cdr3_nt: TGTGCCAGCAGTCGAATGACTAGCGGGAGGGCCAGGGCCGGGGAGCTGTTTTTT; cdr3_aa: CASSRMTSGRARAGELFF
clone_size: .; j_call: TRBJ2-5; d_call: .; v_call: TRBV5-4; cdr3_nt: TGTGCCAGCAGTTATTCGGGAGCAGAGACCCAGTACTTC; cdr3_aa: CASSYSGAETQYF
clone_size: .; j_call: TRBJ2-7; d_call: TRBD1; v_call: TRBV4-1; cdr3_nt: TGCGCCAGCAGCCAGGTCCTGGGACAGGGAGGATACGAGCAGTACTTC; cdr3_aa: CASSQVLGQGGYEQYF
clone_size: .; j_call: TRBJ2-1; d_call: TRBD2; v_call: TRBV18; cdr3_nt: TGTGCCAGCTCACCACCGGCTAGCGGAGCCCTCAATGAGCAGTTCTTC; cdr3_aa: CASSPPASGALNEQFF
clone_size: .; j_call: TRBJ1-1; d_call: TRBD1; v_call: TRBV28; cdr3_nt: TGTGCCAGCAGTTTAGGGGTCATAACAGGGGGCACTGAAGCTTTCTTT; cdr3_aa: CASSLGVITGGTEAFF
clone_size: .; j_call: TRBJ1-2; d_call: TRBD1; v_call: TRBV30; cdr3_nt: TGTGCCTGGAAGGGACAGGATGGGATTAACTATGGCTACACCTTC; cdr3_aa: CAWKGQDGINYGYTF
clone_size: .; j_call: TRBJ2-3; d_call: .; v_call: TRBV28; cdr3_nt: TGTGCCAGCAGTCTAGCTCCAGATACGCAGTATTTT; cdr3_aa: CASSLAPDTQYF
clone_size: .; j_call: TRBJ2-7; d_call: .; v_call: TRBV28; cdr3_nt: TGTGCCAGCAGTTTAATAAGGGGCTCCTACGAGCAGTACTTC; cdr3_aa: CASSLIRGSYEQYF
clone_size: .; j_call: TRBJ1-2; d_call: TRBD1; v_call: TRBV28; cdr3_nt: TGTGCCAACCGGGGTGCCGGGACAGGGGCTGGCTACACCTTC; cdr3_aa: CANRGAGTGAGYTF
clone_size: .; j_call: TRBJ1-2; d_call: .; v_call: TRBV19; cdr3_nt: TGTGCCAGTAGTATTGGACTATTGAGTGCAGATGGCTACACCTTC; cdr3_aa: CASSIGLLSADGYTF
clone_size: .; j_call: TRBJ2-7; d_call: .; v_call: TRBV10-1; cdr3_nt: TGCGCCAGCAGCCCCGGGACTCGAGCCTACGAGCAGTACTTC; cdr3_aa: CASSPGTRAYEQYF
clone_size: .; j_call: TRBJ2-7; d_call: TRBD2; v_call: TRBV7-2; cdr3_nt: TGTGCCAGCAGCCCTCCGGCGGGAGGTTCCTACGAGCAGTACTTC; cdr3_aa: CASSPPAGGSYEQYF
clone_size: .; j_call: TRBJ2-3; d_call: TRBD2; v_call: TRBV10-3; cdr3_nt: TGTGCCATCAGTGAGTCGTTCGGGACTAGCGGGAGAAGTGCAGATACGCAGTATTTT; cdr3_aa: CAISESFGTSGRSADTQYF
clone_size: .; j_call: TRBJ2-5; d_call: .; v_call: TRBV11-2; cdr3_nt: TGTGCCAGCAGCAATCTAGCGACACGCCAAGAGACCCAGTACTTC; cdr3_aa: CASSNLATRQETQYF
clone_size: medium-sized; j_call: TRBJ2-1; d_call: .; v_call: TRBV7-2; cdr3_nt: TGTGCCAGCGGCAAAGCGGGCTCCTACAATGAGCAGTTCTTC; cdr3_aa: CASGKAGSYNEQFF
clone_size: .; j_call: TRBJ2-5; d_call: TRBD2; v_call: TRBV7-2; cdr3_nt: TGTGCCAGCAGTCGAAGCGGGAGAGGAGAGACCCAGTACTTC; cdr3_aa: CASSRSGRGETQYF
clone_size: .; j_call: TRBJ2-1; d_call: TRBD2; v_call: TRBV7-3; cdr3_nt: TGTGCCAGCAGCCCCGGGGGGATACTGGGTGAGAATGAGCAGTTCTTC; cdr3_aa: CASSPGGILGENEQFF
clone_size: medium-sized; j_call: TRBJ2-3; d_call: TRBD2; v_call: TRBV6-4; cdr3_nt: TGTGCCAGCAGTGAGGCGGGAGAAGCAGATACGCAGTATTTT; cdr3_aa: CASSEAGEADTQYF
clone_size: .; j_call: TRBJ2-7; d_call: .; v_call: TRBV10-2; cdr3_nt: TGCGCCAGCACCCCGGACGGGAACGAGCAGTACTTC; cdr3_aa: CASTPDGNEQYF
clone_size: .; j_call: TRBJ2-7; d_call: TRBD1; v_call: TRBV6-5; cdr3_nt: TGTGCCAGCAGGGACAGGCGCTACGAGCAGTACTTC; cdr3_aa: CASRDRRYEQYF
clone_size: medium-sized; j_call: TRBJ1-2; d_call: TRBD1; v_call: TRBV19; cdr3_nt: TGTGCCAGTAGTTCCGGGACAGGGGGCAACTATGGCTACACCTTC; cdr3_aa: CASSSGTGGNYGYTF
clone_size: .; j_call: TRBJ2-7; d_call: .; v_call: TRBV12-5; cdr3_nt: TGTGCTAGTGGTTTGGCCCTTGGGAGCGGAGCCTACGAGCAGTACTTC; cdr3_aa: CASGLALGSGAYEQYF
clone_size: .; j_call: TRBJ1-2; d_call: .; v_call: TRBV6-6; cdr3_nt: TGTGCCAGCAGTTTCAGGGAGGATGGCTACACCTTC; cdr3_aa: CASSFREDGYTF
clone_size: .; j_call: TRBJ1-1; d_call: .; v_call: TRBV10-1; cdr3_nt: TGCGTCAGCCGAGGAAACACTGAAGCTTTCTTT; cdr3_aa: CVSRGNTEAFF
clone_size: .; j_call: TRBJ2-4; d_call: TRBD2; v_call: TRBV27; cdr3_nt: TGTGCCAGCCTGGGACTAGCGGGAGGGGGAAACATTCAGTACTTC; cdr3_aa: CASLGLAGGGNIQYF
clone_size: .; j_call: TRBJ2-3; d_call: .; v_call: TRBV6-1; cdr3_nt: TGTGCCAGCAGTGAATATGGGGGCTTGGATACGCAGTATTTT; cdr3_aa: CASSEYGGLDTQYF
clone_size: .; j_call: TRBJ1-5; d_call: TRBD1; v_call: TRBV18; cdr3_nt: TGTGCCAGCTCCCCTGGGACAGGGCTTATCAATCAGCCCCAGCATTTT; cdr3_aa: CASSPGTGLINQPQHF
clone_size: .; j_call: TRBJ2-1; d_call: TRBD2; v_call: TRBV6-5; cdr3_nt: TGTGCCAGCAGTACCCGGGGGGGTGTCTACAATGAGCAGTTCTTC; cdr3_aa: CASSTRGGVYNEQFF
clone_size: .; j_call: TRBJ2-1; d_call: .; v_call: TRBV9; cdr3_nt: TGTGCCAGCAGCGTAACCCCTGGGGGGACGGCGGGTGAGCAGTTCTTC; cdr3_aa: CASSVTPGGTAGEQFF
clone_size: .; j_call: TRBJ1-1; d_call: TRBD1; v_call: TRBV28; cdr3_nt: TGTGCCAGCAGTATCGGGACAGCACAAAACACTGAAGCTTTCTTT; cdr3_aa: CASSIGTAQNTEAFF
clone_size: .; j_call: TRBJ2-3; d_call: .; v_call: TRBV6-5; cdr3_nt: TGTGCCAGCAGTTACGGGCTAGCGCCTAGCACAGATACGCAGTATTTT; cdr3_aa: CASSYGLAPSTDTQYF
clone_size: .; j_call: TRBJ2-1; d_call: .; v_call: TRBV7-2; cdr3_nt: TGTGCCAGCAGCTTAGGTGTCTCGGGGGATGAGCAGTTCTTC; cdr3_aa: CASSLGVSGDEQFF
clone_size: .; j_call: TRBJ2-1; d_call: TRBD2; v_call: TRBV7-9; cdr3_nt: TGTGCCAGCAGCTTGGCGACTAGCGGGAGATACAATGAGCAGTTCTTC; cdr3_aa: CASSLATSGRYNEQFF
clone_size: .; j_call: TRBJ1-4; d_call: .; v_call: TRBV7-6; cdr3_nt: TGTGCCAGCAGCCCCTTTGGTGTCGGCGGGAATGAAAAACTGTTTTTT; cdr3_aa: CASSPFGVGGNEKLFF
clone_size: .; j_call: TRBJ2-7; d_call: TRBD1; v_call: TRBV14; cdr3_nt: TGTGCCAGCAGCCCTGGACAGGGTAGAGTCTACGAGCAGTACTTC; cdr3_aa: CASSPGQGRVYEQYF
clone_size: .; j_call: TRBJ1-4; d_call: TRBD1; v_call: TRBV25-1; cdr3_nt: TGTGCCAGCAGTGCTACGGGACAGCCTCCTGAAAAACTGTTTTTT; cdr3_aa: CASSATGQPPEKLFF
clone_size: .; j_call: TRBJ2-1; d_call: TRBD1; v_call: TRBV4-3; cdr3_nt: TGCGCCAGCAGCCGGACAGGGGGCGACTACAATGAGCAGTTCTTC; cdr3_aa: CASSRTGGDYNEQFF
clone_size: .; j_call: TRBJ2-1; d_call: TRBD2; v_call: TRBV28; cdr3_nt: TGTGCCAGCAGTTTAAGCGGGAGGGCCTACAATGAGCAGTTCTTC; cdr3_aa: CASSLSGRAYNEQFF
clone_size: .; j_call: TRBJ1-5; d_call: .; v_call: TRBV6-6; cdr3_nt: TGTGCCAGCAGTTACTCTGTATTACACAATCAGCCCCAGCATTTT; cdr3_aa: CASSYSVLHNQPQHF
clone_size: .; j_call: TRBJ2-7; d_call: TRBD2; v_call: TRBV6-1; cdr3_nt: TGTGCCAGCAGGGGTTATGGTAGCGGGAGAGAAGAGCAGTACTTC; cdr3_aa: CASRGYGSGREEQYF
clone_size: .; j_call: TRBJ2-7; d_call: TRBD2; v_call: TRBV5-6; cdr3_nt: TGTGCCAGCAGCTTGGCCGCTCTAGCGGGAGACTACGAGCAGTACTTC; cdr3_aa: CASSLAALAGDYEQYF
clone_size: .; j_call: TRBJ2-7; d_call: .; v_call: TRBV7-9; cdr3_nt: TGTGCCAGCAGCCTGCCGGGGTCCTACTACGAGCAGTACTTC; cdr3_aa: CASSLPGSYYEQYF
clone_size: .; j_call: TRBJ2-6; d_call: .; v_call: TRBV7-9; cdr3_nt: TGTGCCAGCAACTCCCCGCAGGGTGCTGGGGCCAACGTCCTGACTTTC; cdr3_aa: CASNSPQGAGANVLTF
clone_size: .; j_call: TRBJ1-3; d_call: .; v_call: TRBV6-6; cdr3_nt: TGTGCCAGCAGGATCAACAGGGACTCTGGAAACACCATATATTTT; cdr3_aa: CASRINRDSGNTIYF
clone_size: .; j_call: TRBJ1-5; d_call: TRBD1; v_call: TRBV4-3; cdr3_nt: TGCGCCAGCAGCCAGGATTCGGGACAGAAGGAGCATTTT; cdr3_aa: CASSQDSGQKEHF
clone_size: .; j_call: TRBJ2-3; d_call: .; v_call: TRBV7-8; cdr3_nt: TGTGCCAGCAGCTTCTCCGGGGAAGATACGCAGTATTTT; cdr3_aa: CASSFSGEDTQYF